These T cell receptor beta chains were read from a single sample in a study of T cell changes during pregnancy in multiple sclerosis. Data came from immunoSEQ multiplex PCR; TCRdb stores just in-frame clones and leaves some out. The sample lists 60,000 to 80,000 clones, around nine tenths occurring once. Sequencing was performed on peripheral blood, taken before pregnancy. Receptor source: a female donor with multiple sclerosis, enrolled in a pregnancy study. Both conserved end residues are part of each CDR3. D genes are given only for firm matches. Some rows have no size entry. The others give once, few or many, or a class for an expanded clone.

V	D	size	length	J	DNA	CDR3
TRBV6-5	NA	NA	15	TRBJ1-1	TGTGCCAGCAGATACCTACAGGGCTCGGGCACTGAAGCTTTCTTT	CASRYLQGSGTEAFF
TRBV7-9	TRBD2	NA	16	TRBJ2-7	TGTGCCAGCAGCTCGCGCCCGGGACTATCCTCCTACGAGCAGTACTTC	CASSSRPGLSSYEQYF
TRBV6-5	NA	NA	14	TRBJ2-7	TGTGCCAGCAGTTATCATGCTGGGACATACGAGCAGTACTTC	CASSYHAGTYEQYF
TRBV19	NA	NA	13	TRBJ1-1	TGTGCCAGTAGTGCGGATATGAACACTGAAGCTTTCTTT	CASSADMNTEAFF
TRBV4-1	NA	NA	14	TRBJ1-1	TGCGCCAGCAGCCAAGAGGCGGGACGGACTGAAGCTTTCTTT	CASSQEAGRTEAFF
TRBV27	NA	NA	17	TRBJ2-1	TGTGCCAGCAGTTTACAGGATCGCGGGATTTTCTACAATGAGCAGTTCTTC	CASSLQDRGIFYNEQFF
TRBV5-4	TRBD2	NA	16	TRBJ2-1	TGTGCCAGCAGCTTTGAGCGGGGGGAAACCTACAATGAGCAGTTCTTC	CASSFERGETYNEQFF
TRBV7-8	NA	NA	16	TRBJ2-7	TGTGCCAGCAGCTTAGCGGGGTCAGGGGGGACCTACGAGCAGTACTTC	CASSLAGSGGTYEQYF
TRBV5-1	NA	NA	15	TRBJ2-1	TGCGCCAGCGGCGGGGGCGTAAGCTCCTACAATGAGCAGTTCTTC	CASGGGVSSYNEQFF
TRBV5-1	NA	NA	15	TRBJ2-5	TGCGCCAGCAGCTTGGAGCAGGGTGCTCAAGAGACCCAGTACTTC	CASSLEQGAQETQYF
TRBV5-1	TRBD1	NA	15	TRBJ2-3	TGCGCCAGCAGCCCCGACAGGGGTTCTGCAGATACGCAGTATTTT	CASSPDRGSADTQYF
TRBV18	TRBD2	once	15	TRBJ2-2	TGTGCCAGCTCATCGGGACTAGCGGACACCGGGGAGCTGTTTTTT	CASSSGLADTGELFF
TRBV5-1	NA	NA	18	TRBJ1-2	TGCGCCAGCAGCTTGGCCGATGGTCGCGCCCTTGAGGCATATGGCTACACCTTC	CASSLADGRALEAYGYTF
TRBV7-9	NA	few	13	TRBJ2-1	TGTGCCAGCAGCACAAAGGGGGGGGCCGAGCAGTTCTTC	CASSTKGGAEQFF
TRBV6-1	TRBD2	NA	14	TRBJ2-3	TGTGCCAGCAGTTATAGGGACTACACAGATACGCAGTATTTT	CASSYRDYTDTQYF
TRBV27	TRBD1	NA	15	TRBJ2-7	TGTGCCAGCAGGACCACCGGGACAGGGGCCTACGAGCAGTACTTC	CASRTTGTGAYEQYF
TRBV7-3	TRBD2	NA	17	TRBJ2-1	TGTGCCAGCAGCCCAGCCCCACCTAGCGGGGGGGCAAATGAGCAGTTCTTC	CASSPAPPSGGANEQFF
TRBV12-5	TRBD1	NA	13	TRBJ1-1	TGTGCTAGTGGCCTCGGACAGGGCAGTGAAGCTTTCTTT	CASGLGQGSEAFF
TRBV5-5	NA	NA	16	TRBJ1-5	TGTGCCAGCAGCTTGGCGGGGGGGCCTAACAATCAGCCCCAGCATTTT	CASSLAGGPNNQPQHF
TRBV7-8	TRBD2	NA	14	TRBJ2-7	TGTGCCAGCCAGGTTTCGGGAGGCTCCTACGAGCAGTACTTC	CASQVSGGSYEQYF
TRBV11-2	TRBD2	NA	15	TRBJ2-5	TGTGCCAGCAACACGGGACTAGCGGGGGGAGAGACCCAGTACTTC	CASNTGLAGGETQYF
TRBV9	NA	few	13	TRBJ1-6	TGTGCCAGCAGCACTAGCGGGGAACCACCCCTCCACTTT	CASSTSGEPPLHF